This record concerns one T cell receptor (beta chain) sequence. Its antigen is currently unknown. This entry comes from a study of shared clonotypes between healthy human individuals. This CDR3 is 15 amino acids long. V shed 3 bases and J shed 7 bases, with 19 bases lying between them. Germline V gene lookup returns CDR1 ENHRY and CDR2 SYGVKD. General study results and limits: Against clonotypes common to all four donors, non-shared ones had lower generation probabilities. Blood was the only sampled material, and tissue repertoires likely differ.

The deep-level immunoSEQ assay was used. Sequencing used immunoSEQ multiplex PCR; TCRdb keeps in-frame clones, though not all of them. The sample includes about 1,900,000 clones, approximately 94% seen only once; the top ten take 0.9% to 1.5%. Naive CD8 cells, CD45RO-negative and positively selected for CCR7, excluded terminally differentiated effector memory CD45RA+ cells. Sequenced: naive CD8+ T cells sorted from blood. The source is a man younger than 30 in good health. The chain carries TRBV10-3 and TRBJ2-7; the D call may be TRBD1 or TRBD2 (6 bases each). The CDR3 DNA is TGTGCCATCAGTGACCCGCTAGTAGGGGGGTTGGAGCAGTACTTC. This encodes CAISDPLVGGLEQYF.